Shown below are 6 T cell receptor beta chains from a single sample sequenced in a study of T-cell reconstitution after alpha-beta-depleted transplantation in children. During its preparation, the TCRbeta library received unique molecular identifiers. Via MiXCR, TCRdb re-called the PCR reads, giving one row per CDR3 protein. The table includes about 200,000 distinct CDR3 sequences, about 14% detected once. Here the sequenced sample was PBMCs from the stem cell graft donor, taken from the stem cell graft. Receptors originate from a human donor who donated a stem cell graft to a child with acute lymphoblastic leukemia.

This clonotype was found many times. This chain uses TRBV4-1 with TRBJ2-1; TRBD2 aligns across 15 bases. V lost 4 bases and J lost 4; bases outside the gene matches: 8. The CDR3 has 18 residues. Germline V gives CDR1 MGHRA, CDR2 YSYEKL. CDR3 protein: CASSRGTSGRTTYNEQFF. The CDR3, as DNA: TGCGCCAGCAGCCGAGGGACTAGCGGGAGGACAACTTACAATGAGCAGTTCTTC.

Ten or more counts support this clonotype. V gene TRBV25-1 combines with J gene TRBJ2-7; perhaps TRBD2 as D (6 bases). CDR3 length: 13 amino acids. CDR1 MGHDK and CDR2 SYGVNS come from the germline V gene. V lost 3 bases and J lost 3, with 9 bases in between. The CDR3 region has the DNA TGTGCCAGCAGTGAGTCGGGAGTCTACGAGCAGTACTTC. It specifies CASSESGVYEQYF.

This clonotype has at least ten counts. The genes are TRBV10-3 and TRBJ1-4, with D hard to call. V shed 0 bases and J shed 7 bases, with 6 bases lying between them. Per germline, CDR1 ENHRY and CDR2 SYGVKD. The CDR3 spans 13 residues. The CDR3 DNA sequence: TGTGCCATCAGTGAGTCGAAGGGTGAAAAACTGTTTTTT. Encoded protein: CAISESKGEKLFF.

This clonotype was seen repeatedly, ten times or more. The CDR3 region has the DNA TGTGCCAGCAGCGATCTGGGATGGCAGGGAAGTTCGTGGATTCAGTACTTC. It encodes CASSDLGWQGSSWIQYF. This chain connects TRBV11-1 to TRBJ2-4; D might be TRBD1 (5 bases). Germline V gene data show CDR1 as SGHAT and CDR2 as FQDESV (reference sequence). V was cut by 5 bases and J by 10 bases, with 27 bases left in between. This CDR3 region has 17 residues.

This clonotype was picked up many times. The chain employs TRBV20-1 and TRBJ2-1, with 8 bases matching TRBD2. V lost 3 bases and J lost 7; bases outside the gene matches: 11. CDR1 DFQATT and CDR2 SNEGSKA come from the germline V gene (reference sequence). The CDR3 length is 15 residues. The CDR3 protein is CSASHPGGPNNEQFF. CDR3 DNA sequence: TGCAGTGCTAGTCATCCGGGAGGGCCAAATAATGAGCAGTTCTTC.

This clonotype was recorded many times. The chain recombines TRBV5-4 with TRBJ2-7, with TRBD2 matching 9 bases. The CDR3 sequence is 15 residues long. Unmatched junction bases numbered 12, after V lost 4 bases and J lost 7 bases. Germline CDR1 and CDR2: SGHNT and YYREEE (reference sequence). The CDR3, as DNA: TGTGCCAGCAGCCCAGGGACTAGCCCCGGATGGGAGCAGTACTTC. As protein: CASSPGTSPGWEQYF.